A selection of T cell receptor beta chains follows, all from one sample in a study of identical twins. Via MiXCR, TCRdb re-called the 5' RACE reads, giving one row per CDR3 protein. Seen here are 420,000 or so distinct CDR3 sequences, approximately 17% observed once, and the top ten hold about 12%. The source material was naive T cells sorted from blood. The receptors derive from a man in his fifties in good health. CDR3s include the opening cysteine and the closing phenylalanine or tryptophan. The D gene is left open where the match is weak. Some rows have no size entry. The others give once, few or many, or a class for an expanded clone.

TRBV9,.,.,TRBJ2-4,15,CASSVEGVAKNIQYF,TGTGCCAGCAGCGTAGAAGGGGTAGCCAAAAACATTCAGTACTTC
TRBV5-1,many,.,TRBJ2-4,15,CASSLGGGAKNIQYF,TGCGCCAGCAGCTTGGGTGGGGGAGCCAAAAACATTCAGTACTTC
TRBV12-3/TRBV12-4,.,.,TRBJ2-1,15,CATTETSRWYNEQFF,TGTGCCACGACGGAGACTAGTCGGTGGTACAATGAGCAGTTCTTC
TRBV20-1,few,.,TRBJ1-1,15,CSAPKTQGSGTEAFF,TGCAGTGCTCCTAAAACTCAGGGGTCAGGCACTGAAGCTTTCTTT
TRBV9,.,.,TRBJ2-5,15,CASSVGTTYQETQYF,TGTGCCAGCAGCGTAGGAACAACGTACCAAGAGACCCAGTACTTC
TRBV5-6,.,.,TRBJ2-5,15,CASSLMEPRRETQYF,TGTGCCAGCAGCTTGATGGAACCGCGGAGAGAGACCCAGTACTTC
TRBV7-2,.,.,TRBJ2-7,13,CASRRAISYEQYF,TGTGCCAGCAGGCGGGCGATCTCCTACGAGCAGTACTTC
TRBV13,.,TRBD1,TRBJ1-1,15,CASSLGVTGGVEAFF,TGTGCCAGCAGCTTAGGAGTAACAGGGGGCGTAGAAGCTTTCTTT
TRBV3-1,once,TRBD2,TRBJ2-7,15,CASSQALAGAYEQYF,TGTGCCAGCAGCCAAGCTCTAGCGGGAGCCTACGAGCAGTACTTC
TRBV7-2,many,.,TRBJ1-2,15,CASSLMKTSNYGYTF,TGTGCCAGCAGCTTAATGAAGACATCTAACTATGGCTACACCTTC
TRBV20-1,.,.,TRBJ1-6,12,CSAGGPNSPLHF,TGCAGTGCTGGGGGACCAAATTCACCCCTCCACTTT
TRBV4-3,once,TRBD1,TRBJ2-1,15,CASSHLGTVYNEQFF,TGCGCCAGCAGCCACCTAGGGACAGTCTACAATGAGCAGTTCTTC
TRBV3-1,many,.,TRBJ2-1,13,CASSQGSIGEQFF,TGTGCCAGCAGCCAAGGCTCGATAGGCGAGCAGTTCTTC